This TCR beta chain was captured in a study of Ad26.COV2.S vaccination and SARS-CoV-2 variants. Study-wide background: Ad26.COV2.S shots went into the muscle once or twice, 56 days apart. Notes on the study in general: There was a possibility that the TCR breadth and depth analyses underestimated total T cell responses. Spike-specific responses of CD8+ and CD4+ T cells were reported to display substantial breadth after vaccination. Vaccine and placebo recipients had comparable breadth of non-spike TCRs.

In the case of this clone: What it binds is not known.

TCRdb's table, derived via immunoSEQ multiplex PCR, lists solely in-frame clones and lacks some. The profile shows around 500,000 clones, approximately 90% of them singletons. Treatment indicated: 15 to 20 received Ad26.COV2.S at low or high dose, single or two shots; roughly 5 received placebo; per-sample allocation not given. Sample collection was performed on day 63 after the first vaccine or placebo injection. In germline, CDR1 is MGHDK, CDR2 SYGVNS. Losses at the gene ends were 4 bases for V and 0 bases for J; bases not matched to a gene: 8. The CDR3 covers 18 residues. The material sequenced was peripheral blood, taken in a trial of Ad26.COV2.S vaccine versus placebo. The receptor was isolated from a person between 18 and 65 years old who received the Ad26.COV2.S COVID-19 vaccine or a placebo. The V and J genes are TRBV25-1 and TRBJ2-6, with TRBD1 matching 8 bases. The CDR3, as DNA: TGTGCCAGCAGTGCCGACAGGGGTGTTCGCTCTGGGGCCAACGTCCTGACTTTC. It encodes CASSADRGVRSGANVLTF.